This T cell receptor beta chain derives from a study of identical twins. Looked up from germline, CDR1 is SGHTA and CDR2 is FQGTGA. The CDR3 runs 16 residues. The V end lost 0 bases, the J end lost 6 bases, and 15 bases lay between the germline ends. Unique molecular identifiers were present on the cDNA, and a universal primer site came from template switching. TCRdb recomputed calls from the 5' RACE reads with MiXCR, one row per CDR3 protein. The sample carries about 260,000 distinct CDR3 sequences, approximately 7% recorded once. Regarding the study as a whole: Modelling underestimated the level of out-of-frame TCR alpha sharing observed in monozygotic twins. Insertions were fewer in abundant cord blood beta clonotypes, whereas memory repertoires showed none of this pattern.

This clonotype has only a few counts. Its antigen is as yet unknown. No donor was unhealthy or non-Caucasian. The same sample was also studied in work on yellow fever vaccine responses in identical twins.

This receptor was taken from a woman aged 18 to 35 in good health. Sequenced sample: memory (CD45RO+) T cells sorted from blood. This rearrangement joins TRBV7-3 to TRBJ2-1; weak D call: TRBD2 (5 bases). CDR3 sequence reads: CASSLTSGLLANEQFF. In DNA form, the CDR3 reads TGTGCCAGCAGCTTAACGTCGGGATTGCTGGCCAATGAGCAGTTCTTC.